This TCR beta chain originates from a study of blood T cells in healthy people across ages. Study-level background: Per two T cells, template switching captured roughly one barcoded beta molecule.

The second PCR ran about 6 to 12 cycles with a sample-barcoded 5' primer and J-beta primers. TCRdb re-analysed the 5' RACE reads in MiXCR, keeping a single row per CDR3 protein. The repertoire holds about 1.4 million distinct CDR3 sequences, with approximately 59% as singletons. Study results and limitations: Older age went with lower TCR beta diversity per million T cells, in a roughly linear way.

Points on this clonotype: Its specificity is not known.

The sequence came from a man aged 18 to 35 in good health. The material sequenced was blood.

The DNA for the CDR3 is TGCGCCAGCAGCCCACGGACAGGAGCCACAGATACGCAGTATTTT. Translated: CASSPRTGATDTQYF. The V gene is TRBV5-1, the J gene TRBJ2-3; 7 bases are a match to TRBD1. J gave up 2 bases and V 4 bases, and 7 bases lay outside the gene matches. Per germline, CDR1 SGHRS and CDR2 YFSETQ. The CDR3 spans 15 residues.